Each of the 4 T cell receptor beta chains below was sequenced from the same sample in a study of CD8+CD57+ T cells in acquired aplastic anemia (dated 2018 in TCRdb). Sequencing took place on an Illumina HiSeq 2000. Profiling of TCR beta VDJ combinations and CDR3 sequences used genomic DNA as the template. The public sequencing data were trimmed at Q25 with fastp and processed into clonotypes with MiXCR by TCRdb, which kept only in-frame beta chains. One record per CDR3 amino acid sequence lists the most common genes and DNA. For this sample the table gives roughly 300,000 distinct CDR3 sequences, of which 55% to 65% were detected only once. 6.5% to 10% of the sample is in the top ten clones. Sequencing was performed on sorted CD4+, CD8+, or CD8+CD57+ T cells (not recorded which) from PBMCs. Every receptor here comes from a human donor with severe aplastic anemia or a healthy control (not recorded which).

This chain connects TRBV10-3 to TRBJ2-7; 10 nucleotides agree with TRBD2. V was clipped by 4 bases and J by 5 bases; unmatched bases: 5. CDR1 and CDR2 (germline): ENHRY, SYGVKD. CDR3 size: 14 residues. CDR3 sequence reads: CAISATSGENEQYF. The CDR3 DNA reads TGTGCCATCAGTGCCACTAGCGGGGAGAACGAGCAGTACTTC.

This clonotype was recorded a few times. It may be a read error: a sequence one base away is much more abundant. The V and J genes are TRBV20-1 and TRBJ1-2; D uncertain. The CDR3 is 13 amino acids. V gave up 5 bases and J gave up 4 bases, with 14 bases separating them. Germline lookup yields CDR1 DFQATT and CDR2 SNEGSKA (reference sequence). In DNA, the CDR3 is TGCAGTGCTCCTCCCGCACTTAGCTATGGCTACACCTTC. Translation: CSAPPALSYGYTF.

In this sample, this clonotype turned up many times. The chain employs TRBV5-1 and TRBJ1-1; D remains unclear. CDR1 is SGHRS, CDR2 YFSETQ, per germline. Trimming stripped 0 bases from V and 0 bases from J, with 9 bases between. This CDR3 has 15 residues. The CDR3 bases are TGCGCCAGCAGCTTGGTGACGGGTATGAACACTGAAGCTTTCTTT. Protein product: CASSLVTGMNTEAFF.

This clonotype was recorded many times. The chain couples TRBV19 to TRBJ1-2; 8 bases are shared with TRBD1. From germline, CDR1 is LNHDA and CDR2 SQIVND (reference sequence). V lost 5 bases, J lost 3 bases, and 8 bases stayed unmatched. The CDR3 has 15 amino acids. DNA of the CDR3: TGTGCCAGTAGTGCGGGACCGGGACAGGACTATGGCTACACCTTC. This gives the protein CASSAGPGQDYGYTF.